A single sample is the source of the 10 T cell receptor beta chains below, sequenced in a study of a mutant IDH1 vaccine in newly diagnosed glioma. TCRdb's copy holds only in-frame clones and misses some; the assay was immunoSEQ multiplex PCR. The table has about 94,000 clones, under 90% seen once. No antigen has been assigned to these receptors. The sample's time point: week 47, end of study. What each vaccine dose contained was 300 ug of mutant IDH1 20-mer peptide, accompanied by topical imiquimod. This specimen was PBMCs, taken from a glioma patient whose treatment included an IDH1 peptide vaccine. Source of these receptors: a woman in her forties or fifties with glioma.

J is TRBJ1-4 and V is TRBV15; D gene unclear. The ends were cut back, 0 bases at V and 6 bases at J, with 8 bases in the middle. Germline V lookup: CDR1 LNHNV, CDR2 YYDKDF (reference sequence). The CDR3 is 14 amino acids. CDR3 in DNA: TGTGCCACCAGCAGAGATTGGAGGGATGAAAAACTGTTTTTT. The encoded protein is CATSRDWRDEKLFF.

The chain employs TRBV7-9 and TRBJ2-7; D uncertain. Germline V gene lookup returns CDR1 SEHNR and CDR2 FQNEAQ (reference sequence). The CDR3 has 14 residues. Trimming removed 2 bases at V and 2 bases at J, with 10 bases between. This CDR3 is CASSLYDGAYEQYF. The CDR3 nucleotides read TGTGCCAGCAGCTTATACGACGGAGCCTACGAGCAGTACTTC.

This clone has more than one count but fewer than ten. V usage is TRBV7-9 and J usage is TRBJ1-2, with D possibly TRBD1 on 6 matching bases. Germline CDR1 is SEHNR and CDR2 is FQNEAQ (reference sequence). The CDR3 covers 12 residues. Trimming pared 3 bases from V and 7 bases from J, leaving 9 bases between. The CDR3 DNA is TGTGCCAGCAGCTTTCAACAGGGTGGCTACACCTTC. This sequence encodes CASSFQQGGYTF.

The CDR3 DNA follows: TGTGCCAGCAGCTTACTAGGGGGCCGCCGCTCTGGGGCCAACGTCCTGACTTTC. This codes for CASSLLGGRRSGANVLTF. This chain links TRBV11-1 with TRBJ2-6; 7 nucleotides align to TRBD1. The V segment lost 2 bases and the J segment 0 bases; nucleotides outside the gene matches: 7. The CDR3 sequence is 18 residues long. Germline loops: CDR1 SGHAT, CDR2 FQDESV (reference sequence).

This clone was counted once. The genes are TRBV5-1 and TRBJ2-1; maybe TRBD2 (6 bases). CDR3 size: 16 residues. CDR1 and CDR2 from the germline V gene are SGHRS and YFSETQ. V lost 0 bases to trimming and J lost 3 bases, with 13 bases between them. CDR3 coding DNA: TGCGCCAGCAGCTTGGTAGGGACTGGGGTCTACAATGAGCAGTTCTTC. Encoded protein: CASSLVGTGVYNEQFF.

As regards this clone: A read error may account for a junction end that differs from germline. The chain joins TRBV5-5 to TRBJ1-2; 8 bases fit TRBD1. Germline V gene data show CDR1 as SGHKS and CDR2 as YYEKEE (reference sequence). The CDR3 consists of 14 residues. CDR3 sequence (DNA): TGTGCCAGCACCGCGGGCAGGGGGCACTATGGCTTCACCTTC. Translated: CASTAGRGHYGFTF. The full variable domain, completed using reference TRBV5-5 and TRBJ1-2, is DAGVTQSPTHLIKTRGQQVTLRCSPISGHKSVSWYQQVLGQGPQFIFQYYEKEERGRGNFPDRFSARQFPNYSSELNVNALLLGDSALYLCASTAGRGHYGFTFGSGTRLTVV.

This clone was counted a few times. The rearrangement links TRBV30 to TRBJ1-4; D gene uncertain. The CDR3 has 12 amino acids. Germline V gives CDR1 GTSNPN, CDR2 SVGIG (reference sequence). V dropped 0 bases and J dropped 8 bases, with 7 bases sitting between them. The CDR3 reads CAWSVLGEKLFF. The DNA of the CDR3 is TGTGCCTGGAGTGTACTGGGGGAAAAACTGTTTTTT.

The chain joins TRBV15 to TRBJ1-6, with 8 bases identical to TRBD1. The CDR3 extends over 16 amino acids. Per germline, CDR1 LNHNV and CDR2 YYDKDF (reference sequence). V dropped 2 bases and J dropped 8; count of bases not matched to a gene: 8. The CDR3 bases are TGTGCCACCAGCAGAAGGACAGGGAGTAGTGATTCACCCCTCCACTTT. The encoded protein is CATSRRTGSSDSPLHF.

This chain uses TRBV9 with TRBJ2-1; TRBD2 agrees at 8 bases. This CDR3 is built from 17 residues. The V segment lost 0 bases and the J segment 7 bases; nucleotides outside the gene matches: 12. Germline V CDR1 and CDR2: SGDLS, YYNGEE. The CDR3 protein is CASSVDRVSGSRNEQFF. DNA of the CDR3: TGTGCCAGCAGCGTAGATCGGGTGAGCGGGAGTCGAAATGAGCAGTTCTTC.

For this clone: A read error may account for a junction end that differs from germline. The chain combines TRBV28 with TRBJ2-6, with TRBD1 as a possible D gene (5 bases). CDR1 is MDHEN, CDR2 SYDVKM, per germline. The CDR3 contains 16 residues. CDR3: CASSLTVWSGANVLTF. Written as DNA, the CDR3 is TGTGCCAGCAGTTTGACAGTTTGGTCTGGAGCCAACGTCCTGACTTTC.